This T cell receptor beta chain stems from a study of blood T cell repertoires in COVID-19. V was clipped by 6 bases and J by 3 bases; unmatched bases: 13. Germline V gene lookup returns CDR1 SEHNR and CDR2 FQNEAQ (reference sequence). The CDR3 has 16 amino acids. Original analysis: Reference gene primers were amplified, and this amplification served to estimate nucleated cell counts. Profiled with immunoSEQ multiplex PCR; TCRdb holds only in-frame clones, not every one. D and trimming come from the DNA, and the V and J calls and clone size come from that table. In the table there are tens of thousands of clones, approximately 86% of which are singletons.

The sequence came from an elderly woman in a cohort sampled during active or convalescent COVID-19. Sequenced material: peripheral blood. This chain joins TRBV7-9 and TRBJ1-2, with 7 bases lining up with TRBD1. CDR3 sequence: CASSSRDSARYYGYTF. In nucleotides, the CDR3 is TGTGCCAGCAGTTCCCGGGACAGTGCGCGTTACTATGGCTACACCTTC.